Listed below are T cell receptor beta chains from one sample, sequenced in a study of post-analysis software for immune sequencing data. Using its own MiXCR run on the PCR reads, TCRdb lists one record per CDR3 protein. The sample consists of hundreds of thousands of distinct CDR3 sequences, roughly half of them appearing once. Specimen: blood. The receptors were gathered from a girl between 10 and 17 years old with multiple sclerosis. Each CDR3 is given with its conserved first and last residue. The D gene is left open where the match is weak. Rows may omit the clone size; those that give it use once, few, many or a size class.

j_gene,v_gene,abundance,d_gene,CDR3nt,CDR3aa
TRBJ1-2,TRBV20-1,NA,NA,TGCAGTGCTAGAGATTACACAGGGCATGGCTACACCTTC,CSARDYTGHGYTF
TRBJ2-5,TRBV29-1,NA,TRBD1,TGCAGCGTCGAGGAAGGACAGGGGAAAGAGACCCAGTACTTC,CSVEEGQGKETQYF
TRBJ2-4,TRBV10-3,NA,NA,TGTGCCATCAGTGAGTCCGGGGGGCTCGGCCCCGTAGCCAAAAACATTCAGTACTTC,CAISESGGLGPVAKNIQYF
TRBJ2-5,TRBV15,NA,NA,TGTGCCACCAGCAGAGATCGTCAGGGTGGAAGGACCCAGTACTTC,CATSRDRQGGRTQYF
TRBJ2-3,TRBV20-1,few,TRBD2,TGCAGTGCCGACACGATCCTAGCGGGGGTCACAGATACGCAGTATTTT,CSADTILAGVTDTQYF
TRBJ2-1,TRBV20-1,NA,NA,TGCAGTGCTAGAGATGAGAGGATTTCATACAATGAGCAGTTCTTC,CSARDERISYNEQFF
TRBJ2-3,TRBV3-1,NA,NA,TGTGCCAGCAGCCAAGATTTGGATACGCAGTATTTT,CASSQDLDTQYF
TRBJ2-5,TRBV5-1,few,NA,TGCGCCAGCAGCTTGGGTCAGAAAGAAGAGACCCAGTACTTC,CASSLGQKEETQYF
TRBJ2-5,TRBV20-1,few,NA,TGCAGTGCTCCCCGTGGGGGACTCCCCCAAGAGACCCAGTACTTC,CSAPRGGLPQETQYF
TRBJ1-1,TRBV20-1,few,NA,TGCAGTGCTAAGGGCCGCGCGTACACTGAAGCTTTCTTT,CSAKGRAYTEAFF
TRBJ2-3,TRBV3-1,few,NA,TGTGCCAGCAGCCCCCCCGGCGTGACAGGTCGAGATACGCAGTATTTT,CASSPPGVTGRDTQYF
TRBJ2-3,TRBV6-5,NA,NA,TGTGCCAGCAGTTATTATTGGGGCTCGACCACAGATACGCAGTATTTT,CASSYYWGSTTDTQYF
TRBJ2-3,TRBV20-1,NA,TRBD1,TGCAGTGCTGGAAGGACAGGGGCCGGGGATACGCAGTATTTT,CSAGRTGAGDTQYF
TRBJ2-5,TRBV29-1,NA,NA,TGCAGCGTTGGCTTGTTCCCCCCCTGGTACTTC,CSVGLFPPWYF
TRBJ1-2,TRBV7-9,NA,NA,TGTGCCAGCAGCTCGACGAACTATGGCTACACCTTC,CASSSTNYGYTF
TRBJ2-7,TRBV27,NA,NA,TGTGTCAGCAGTCCTCAGGACAGAAACTACGAGCAGTACTTC,CVSSPQDRNYEQYF
TRBJ2-5,TRBV20-1,few,TRBD2,TGCAGTGCTACACCCGGGACTAGCGGGGGAAGGAAGGGAGAGACCCAGTACTTC,CSATPGTSGGRKGETQYF
TRBJ2-6,TRBV14,NA,NA,TGTGCCAGCAGCCAAGATCCGCGGAACTCTGGGGCCAACGTCCTGACTTTC,CASSQDPRNSGANVLTF
TRBJ2-1,TRBV6-5,NA,TRBD1,TGTGCCAGCAGTTCCCTCGGGACAGTGTTAGAGCAGTTCTTC,CASSSLGTVLEQFF
TRBJ2-5,TRBV18,NA,NA,TGTGCCAGCTCAATCGGGGACCAAGAGACCCAGTACTTC,CASSIGDQETQYF
TRBJ2-5,TRBV12-3/TRBV12-4,few,TRBD1,TGTGCCAGTTCCAGGGGGTCGTCAGAGACCCAGTACTTC,CASSRGSSETQYF
TRBJ2-7,TRBV20-1,NA,NA,TGCAGTGTTACCGCCCCTCGGGGGAGGCCCCCCTCCTACGAGCAGTACTTC,CSVTAPRGRPPSYEQYF
TRBJ2-3,TRBV7-8,few,NA,TGTGCCAGCAGTTCTCAAACAACAGATACGCAGTATTTT,CASSSQTTDTQYF
TRBJ1-2,TRBV4-1,NA,TRBD1,TGCGCCAGCAATAATAACCCTTCGGACAGGGGGACTGGCTACACCTTC,CASNNNPSDRGTGYTF
TRBJ1-1,TRBV29-1,NA,TRBD1,TGCAGCGCCTACCGGACAGGGGAGAACACTGAAGCTTTCTTT,CSAYRTGENTEAFF
TRBJ2-1,TRBV6-2/TRBV6-3,few,NA,TGTGCCAGCAGTTACTTCGCCTACAATGAGCAGTTCTTC,CASSYFAYNEQFF
TRBJ2-1,TRBV15,NA,TRBD2,TGTGCCACCAGCAGAGAACTAGCGCAAGTATACAATGGGCAGTTCTTC,CATSRELAQVYNGQFF
TRBJ2-1,TRBV2,NA,TRBD2,TGTGCCAGCAGGTACCAGCGGGAGGGCTTGTTCTTC,CASRYQREGLFF
TRBJ2-1,TRBV7-9,NA,TRBD2,TGTGCCAGCAGCTTGCTAGCGGGTCGTCGGGAGCAGTTCTTC,CASSLLAGRREQFF
TRBJ2-3,TRBV20-1,NA,TRBD1,TGCAGTGCTAGAGACCTATCGACAGGGCCCACAGATACGCAGTATTTT,CSARDLSTGPTDTQYF
TRBJ2-7,TRBV15,NA,NA,TGTGCCACCAGCAGAGATAAGGGGGGCGGTCACGAGCAGTACTTC,CATSRDKGGGHEQYF
TRBJ2-5,TRBV29-1,once,TRBD2,TGCAGCGCTCTGACTAGCGGTGTAAGGGAGCAGTACTTC,CSALTSGVREQYF
TRBJ2-4,TRBV6-5,NA,NA,TGTGCCAGCAGTTTCAAGTTAGCCAAAAACATTCAGTACTTC,CASSFKLAKNIQYF
TRBJ2-7,TRBV20-1,NA,TRBD2,TGCAGTGCTAGAGCTAGGACTAGAGCCTACGAGCAGTACTTC,CSARARTRAYEQYF
TRBJ2-4,TRBV7-9,once,TRBD1,TGTGCCAGCAGCTACCCGACAGGGAGCGGTGAGCAGTACTTC,CASSYPTGSGEQYF
TRBJ2-1,TRBV5-6,NA,TRBD1,TGTGCCAGCAGCCCTCGACGTGGACAGGGGAGTACTGAGCAGTTCTTC,CASSPRRGQGSTEQFF
TRBJ2-6,TRBV4-2,once,NA,TGTGCCAGCAGCCAAGGTTTTAAGGGAACCTTCTCTGGGGCCAACGTCCTGACTTTC,CASSQGFKGTFSGANVLTF
TRBJ2-4,TRBV6-2/TRBV6-3,NA,NA,TGTGCCAGCAGCCAAGACACTGACATTCAGTACTTC,CASSQDTDIQYF
TRBJ2-4,TRBV7-9,NA,NA,TGTGCCAGCAGCCAATGGACGGGACCCAAAAACATTCAGTACTTC,CASSQWTGPKNIQYF
TRBJ2-7,TRBV6-5,few,TRBD2,TGTGCCAGCAGTTCTAGCGGGATCCACGAGCAGTACTTC,CASSSSGIHEQYF
TRBJ2-2,TRBV7-3,once,NA,TGTGCCAGCAGCCCCCGACCGAGCACCGGGGAGCTGTTTTTT,CASSPRPSTGELFF
TRBJ2-3,TRBV4-1,few,NA,TGCGCCAGCAGCCAACTGAAGGGGGGAACAGATACGCAGTATTTT,CASSQLKGGTDTQYF
TRBJ1-1,TRBV16,NA,NA,TGTGCCAGCAGCCAATCTGGACAATTTTGGACTGAAGCTTTCTTT,CASSQSGQFWTEAFF
TRBJ2-1,TRBV5-1,NA,NA,TGCGCCAGCAGCCTTCTGGGTGGTCCCCATGAGCAGTTCTTC,CASSLLGGPHEQFF
TRBJ1-2,TRBV29-1,NA,TRBD1,TGCAGCGTCGATAGACGGACAGGGTCTAACTATGGCTACACCTTC,CSVDRRTGSNYGYTF
TRBJ2-1,TRBV5-1,NA,NA,TGCGCCAGCGCCGGGGGCGGGACAGCTCACTACAATGAGCAGTTCTTC,CASAGGGTAHYNEQFF
TRBJ2-5,TRBV10-1,NA,TRBD2,TGCGCCAGCATGAGGAAAGGAGAGCCGCCTCGCGGGAGCATGGAGACCCAGTACTTC,CASMRKGEPPRGSMETQYF
TRBJ2-3,TRBV2,once,TRBD2,TGTGCCGGCGCGGGAGAGGGCACAGATACGCAGTATTTT,CAGAGEGTDTQYF
TRBJ2-7,TRBV4-1,once,TRBD1,TGCGCCAGCAGCCGGCAGGGACAGGTTGTCTACGAGCAGTACTTC,CASSRQGQVVYEQYF
TRBJ2-1,TRBV20-1,NA,TRBD2,TGCAGTGCTACCTCCAAACTAGCGGGAGATCTCTACAATGAGCAGTTCTTC,CSATSKLAGDLYNEQFF
TRBJ1-5,TRBV6-5,NA,NA,TGTGCCAGCAGTCGGACTTTCCGGAGTGGGCAGCCCCAGCATTTT,CASSRTFRSGQPQHF
TRBJ1-2,TRBV7-9,NA,NA,TGTGCCAGCAGCTTAGACACCTTC,CASSLDTF
TRBJ1-1,TRBV28,NA,TRBD1,TGTGCCAGCAAACTGGGTAGGGGGCAGGGAGAGGACACTGAAGCTTTCTTT,CASKLGRGQGEDTEAFF
TRBJ2-5,TRBV7-6,NA,TRBD1,TGTGCCAGCAGCGAACGGACAGGGACTGAGACCCAGTACTTC,CASSERTGTETQYF
TRBJ2-7,TRBV15,once,TRBD2,TGTGCCACCAGCATTCGACTAGCGGGATACTACAATGAGCAGTACTTC,CATSIRLAGYYNEQYF
TRBJ1-1,TRBV12-3/TRBV12-4,NA,NA,TGTGCCAGCAGCTCCCGACAGAAGAACACTGAAGCTTTCTTT,CASSSRQKNTEAFF
TRBJ2-6,TRBV3-1,NA,TRBD1,TGTGCCAGCAGCCAAGGGGACAGCAGCTCTGGGGCCAACGTCCTGACTTTC,CASSQGDSSSGANVLTF
TRBJ2-7,TRBV12-3/TRBV12-4,NA,NA,TGTGCCAGCGGGTTTACAGGGCCGCCCTACGAGCAGTACTTC,CASGFTGPPYEQYF
TRBJ2-1,TRBV3-1,NA,TRBD1,TGTGCCAGCAGCCAACCTGGACAGGGGGCGAATGAGCAGTTCTTC,CASSQPGQGANEQFF